This note documents a single TCR beta chain sequence. Its antigen is as yet unknown. The record originates from a study of cytomegalovirus exposure and HLA in healthy donors. Study-level findings and limits: Most TCR sequences showed up rarely, but some public TCRs showed up in many donors. Specificity for CMV antigens was confirmed in vitro for a few of the CMV-associated chains.

Among the 120 or so subjects of the validation cohort, separate from the roughly 700-subject first cohort, were the donors. The table came from immunoSEQ multiplex PCR; TCRdb's copy has only in-frame clones and leaves some out. This table holds fewer than 250,000 clones, approximately 82% found once. The sequenced sample was PBMCs. The TCR originated in a young woman in good health and CMV-seronegative.

The CDR3 loop is CASSTTGTRSRDTQYF. For the CDR3, the DNA is TGTGCCAGCAGTACCACCGGGACTAGGTCGAGAGATACGCAGTATTTT. The V and J genes are TRBV27 and TRBJ2-3; 8 nucleotides align to TRBD2. J lost 5 bases, V lost 5 bases, and 12 bases had no gene match. Germline CDR1 MNHEY, CDR2 SMNVEV (reference sequence). The CDR3 is 16 residues long.